This T cell receptor beta chain emerged from a study of a mutant IDH1 vaccine in newly diagnosed glioma. For the study at large: A roughly 60% male, approximately 40% female split and a mean age of approximately 40 years characterized treated patients. Most patients had received both radiotherapy and temozolomide, the prior options being radiotherapy, temozolomide, or both. Study-wide results and limits: Detectable vaccine-induced immune responses arose in over 90% of patients.

The V gene's germline CDR1 is DFQATT and CDR2 SNEGSKA (reference sequence). This CDR3 comprises 11 residues. V was pared by 0 bases and J by 11 bases, with 10 bases between. Profiled with immunoSEQ multiplex PCR; TCRdb holds only in-frame clones, not every one. This repertoire shows about 46,000 clones, around 80% found once; its top ten account for less than 2%. Concerning this clone itself: Its target is unknown.

Time point noted: baseline, week 1 (first vaccination visit). Treatment reported: pre-vaccination baseline after standard-of-care therapy. This sequence joins TRBV20-1 and TRBJ1-1, with D unclear. The TCR comes from a woman between 40 and 50 years old with glioma. The sample consisted of PBMCs, taken from a glioma patient treated with radiotherapy, temozolomide or both. DNA for the CDR3: TGCAGTGCTAGAGACGGCCCCAGGGCTTTCTTT. Encoded protein: CSARDGPRAFF.